Below are 14 T cell receptor beta chains sequenced from a single sample in a study of cytomegalovirus exposure and HLA in healthy donors. The PCR had 60 Vbeta and 13 Jbeta primers. Clones were sequenced by immunoSEQ multiplex PCR, and TCRdb holds only the in-frame ones, with some missing. This table holds approximately 190,000 clones, around 86% found once. Input material: PBMCs. Receptor source: a man aged 40-49 years in good health and CMV-seropositive.

This chain connects TRBV7-9 to TRBJ2-1; 9 bases align to TRBD1. The CDR3 consists of 14 residues. The V gene end was trimmed by 3 bases and the J gene end by 7 bases; junction bases not matched to a gene: 4. Germline values: CDR1 SEHNR, CDR2 FQNEAQ (reference sequence). CDR3 loop: CASSLGQGLNEQFF. CDR3 DNA sequence: TGTGCCAGCAGCTTGGGACAGGGATTAAATGAGCAGTTCTTC. Drawing the rest from reference TRBV7-9 and TRBJ2-1, the complete variable domain is DTGVSQNPRHKITKRGQNVTFRCDPISEHNRLYWYRQTLGQGPEFLTYFQNEAQLEKSRLLSDRFSAERPKGSFSTLEIQRTEQGDSAMYLCASSLGQGLNEQFFGPGTRLTVL.

This chain connects TRBV5-1 to TRBJ1-2, with TRBD1 matching 8 bases. Germline assignment: CDR1 SGHRS and CDR2 YFSETQ. V was pared by 4 bases and J by 2 bases, with 7 bases of the junction left unmatched. The length of the CDR3 is 15 residues. In DNA, the CDR3 is TGCGCCAGCAGCCTGGGACAGGACAAAAACTATGGCTACACCTTC. Its translation is CASSLGQDKNYGYTF. Complete variable domain (other parts from reference TRBV5-1 and TRBJ1-2): KAGVTQTPRYLIKTRGQQVTLSCSPISGHRSVSWYQQTPGQGLQFLFEYFSETQRNKGNFPGRFSGRQFSNSRSEMNVSTLELGDSALYLCASSLGQDKNYGYTFGSGTRLTVV.

The V gene is TRBV7-6, the J gene TRBJ2-7; no reliable D call. From germline, CDR1 is SGHVS and CDR2 FNYEAQ. The CDR3 sequence is 15 residues long. The V and J ends lost 1 base and 2 bases respectively, with 12 bases between them. The CDR3 DNA follows: TGTGCCAGCAGCTTAGAACAGTCCGCTACCTACGAGCAGTACTTC. It specifies CASSLEQSATYEQYF.

This chain connects TRBV7-9 to TRBJ2-2, with 9 bases lining up with TRBD2. The ends lost 4 bases at V and 4 bases at J; junction bases unmatched: 13. Looked up from germline, CDR1 is SEHNR and CDR2 is FQNEAQ (reference sequence). CDR3 length equals 18 residues. The CDR3 reads CASSSTLSGGRGTGELFF. CDR3 bases: TGTGCCAGCAGCTCAACCCTTAGCGGGGGAAGAGGCACCGGGGAGCTGTTTTTT. The full variable domain, completed using reference TRBV7-9 and TRBJ2-2, is DTGVSQNPRHKITKRGQNVTFRCDPISEHNRLYWYRQTLGQGPEFLTYFQNEAQLEKSRLLSDRFSAERPKGSFSTLEIQRTEQGDSAMYLCASSSTLSGGRGTGELFFGEGSRLTVL.

The chain carries TRBV7-8 and TRBJ1-2, with 8 bases identical to TRBD1. V lost 4 bases and J lost 6; bases outside the gene matches: 7. Germline CDR1 is SGHVS and CDR2 is FQNEAQ. CDR3 size: 14 residues. CDR3 nucleotide sequence: TGTGCCAGCAGCTCCTTGGACAGGGTACATGGCTACACCTTC. Its translation: CASSSLDRVHGYTF.

The genes are TRBV6-5 and TRBJ1-6, with D possibly TRBD1 on 5 matching bases. Germline loops: CDR1 MNHEY, CDR2 SVGAGI. The CDR3 extends over 14 amino acids. Trimming cost V 6 bases and J 9 bases, with 15 bases left between them. The CDR3 loop is CASSPIPGLSPLHF. The DNA of the CDR3 is TGTGCCAGCAGCCCCATACCGGGACTTTCACCCCTCCACTTT.

The rearrangement links TRBV4-3 to TRBJ1-2, with a possible D match to TRBD1 (6 bases). The CDR3 sequence is 13 residues long. Germline CDR1 is LGHNA and CDR2 is YSLEER. Trimming left V 4 bases short and J 6 bases short, with 12 bases between. The CDR3 loop reads CASSPSEGDGYTF. The CDR3 DNA reads as TGCGCCAGCAGCCCCTCAGAGGGGGATGGCTACACCTTC.

The chain joins TRBV7-9 to TRBJ2-7; D gene ambiguous. Per the germline V gene, CDR1 is SEHNR and CDR2 is FQNEAQ (reference sequence). Trimming took 7 bases from V and 2 from J, leaving 18 bases between them. The CDR3 is made up of 15 amino acids. CDR3 coding DNA: TGTGCCAGCAAGCCCCGCGGTCTACTCGCCTACGAGCAGTACTTC. Its translation is CASKPRGLLAYEQYF.

The CDR3 DNA follows: TGCGCCAGCAGTGGGGGGCGCGAAAAACTGTTTTTT. Its protein is CASSGGREKLFF. The V call is TRBV10-2, the J call TRBJ1-4, with D possibly matching TRBD1 (6 bases). V was pared by 4 bases and J by 8 bases, with 8 bases between. The CDR3 runs to 12 residues. The germline V gene encodes CDR1 WSHSY and CDR2 SAAADI.

This clone was found a few times. The rearrangement links TRBV5-4 to TRBJ1-4, with TRBD1 matching over 7 bases. The germline gives CDR1 SGHNT, CDR2 YYREEE (reference sequence). V gave up 4 bases and J gave up 6 bases; unmatched junction bases: 3. This CDR3 spans 13 amino acids. In DNA form, the CDR3 reads TGTGCCAGCAGCACGACAGGGTATGAAAAACTGTTTTTT. Its protein is CASSTTGYEKLFF.

This chain joins TRBV5-1 and TRBJ2-7, with no clear D. Germline loops: CDR1 SGHRS, CDR2 YFSETQ. This CDR3 has 13 residues. The V end was cut by 0 bases, the J end by 3 bases, with 7 bases between. The chain's CDR3 is CASSLDANYEQYF. The CDR3 DNA follows: TGCGCCAGCAGCTTGGACGCGAACTACGAGCAGTACTTC.

The chain combines TRBV5-4 with TRBJ1-2; tentatively, D is TRBD1 (5 bases). The germline gives CDR1 SGHNT, CDR2 YYREEE (reference sequence). The CDR3 spans 15 residues. The V end lost 0 bases, the J end lost 4 bases, and 13 bases lay between the germline ends. This CDR3 is CASSLEATRVYGYTF. The CDR3 DNA reads as TGTGCCAGCAGCTTGGAGGCCACCAGGGTCTATGGCTACACCTTC.

CDR3 sequence (DNA): TGTGCCAGTAGTCGCCGCGGGGGGCGGCAAGAGACCCAGTACTTC. It codes for CASSRRGGRQETQYF. The genes are TRBV19 and TRBJ2-5; 8 nucleotides match TRBD2. Trimming removed 5 bases from V and 2 bases from J; junction bases left unmatched: 7. The CDR3 loop spans 15 amino acids. Germline CDR1 is LNHDA and CDR2 is SQIVND (reference sequence).

This sequence joins TRBV5-1 and TRBJ2-1, with 9 bases that match TRBD1. The germline V gene encodes CDR1 SGHRS and CDR2 YFSETQ. The CDR3 sequence is 15 residues long. With 4 bases clipped from V and 2 bases from J, the junction kept 4 bases outside the gene matches. The CDR3 loop reads CASSLGTGTYNEQFF. The CDR3 bases are TGCGCCAGCAGCCTCGGGACAGGGACCTACAATGAGCAGTTCTTC.